The TCR beta chain described here comes from a study of cytomegalovirus exposure and HLA in healthy donors. The PCR was carried out with 60 Vbeta primers and 13 Jbeta primers. The data were produced by immunoSEQ multiplex PCR, yet TCRdb's version contains in-frame clones alone and is incomplete. The profile shows approximately 180,000 clones, over 70% of them singletons. This sequence was found in a man aged 25 to 40 in good health and CMV-seropositive. The sample consisted of PBMCs.

The CDR3 loop is CASSKEGDRDSGANVLTF. The CDR3 DNA sequence: TGTGCCAGCAGCAAAGAGGGGGACAGGGACTCTGGGGCCAACGTCCTGACTTTC. The chain is built from TRBV21-1 and TRBJ2-6; the table's TRBD1 call for D was not verified on the DNA. TRBV21-1 is labeled a pseudogene. The CDR3 runs 18 residues.